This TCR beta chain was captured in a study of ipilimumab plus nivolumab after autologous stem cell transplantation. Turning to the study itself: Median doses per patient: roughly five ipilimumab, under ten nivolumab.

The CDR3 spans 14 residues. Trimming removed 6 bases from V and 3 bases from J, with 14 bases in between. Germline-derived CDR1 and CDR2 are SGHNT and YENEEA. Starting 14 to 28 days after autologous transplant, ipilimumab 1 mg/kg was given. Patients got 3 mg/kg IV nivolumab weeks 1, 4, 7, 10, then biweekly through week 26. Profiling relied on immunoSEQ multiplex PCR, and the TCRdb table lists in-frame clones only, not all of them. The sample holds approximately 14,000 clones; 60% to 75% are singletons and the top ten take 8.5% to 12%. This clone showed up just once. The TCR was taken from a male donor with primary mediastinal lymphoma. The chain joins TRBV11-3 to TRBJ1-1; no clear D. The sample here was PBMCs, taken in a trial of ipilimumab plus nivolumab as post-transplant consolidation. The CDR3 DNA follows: TGTGCCAGCAGAAGCGCTCCTGAGTACACTGAAGCTTTCTTT. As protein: CASRSAPEYTEAFF.